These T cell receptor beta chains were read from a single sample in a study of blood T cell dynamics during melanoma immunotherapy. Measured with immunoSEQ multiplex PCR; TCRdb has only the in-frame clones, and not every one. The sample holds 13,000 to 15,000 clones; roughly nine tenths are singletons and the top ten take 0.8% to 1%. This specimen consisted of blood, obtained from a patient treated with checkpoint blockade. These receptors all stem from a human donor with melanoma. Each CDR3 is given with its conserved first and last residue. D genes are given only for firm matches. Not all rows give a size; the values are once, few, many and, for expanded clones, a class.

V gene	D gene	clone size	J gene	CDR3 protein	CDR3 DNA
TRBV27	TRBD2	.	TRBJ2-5	CASSFSLAGWAQYF	TGTGCCAGCAGTTTTAGTCTAGCGGGGTGGGCCCAGTACTTC
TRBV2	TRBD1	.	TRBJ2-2	CARSPPGGWGTGELFF	TGTGCCAGGTCACCCCCAGGGGGCTGGGGCACCGGGGAGCTGTTTTTT
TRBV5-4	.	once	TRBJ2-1	CASSYPAGPYNEQFF	TGTGCCAGCAGCTACCCGGCAGGCCCCTACAATGAGCAGTTCTTC
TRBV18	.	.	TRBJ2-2	CASSPTGPPGGELFF	TGTGCCAGCTCACCCACGGGACCGCCTGGCGGGGAGCTGTTTTTT
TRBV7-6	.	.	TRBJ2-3	CASSRGGAEFSDTQYF	TGTGCCAGCAGCAGGGGGGGGGCGGAATTTTCAGATACGCAGTATTTT
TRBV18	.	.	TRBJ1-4	CASSPVLSPTNEKLFF	TGTGCCAGCTCACCTGTCCTCTCCCCAACTAATGAAAAACTGTTTTTT
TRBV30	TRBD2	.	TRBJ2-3	CAWSPQRGGLTDTQYF	TGTGCCTGGAGTCCCCAGCGGGGGGGCCTCACAGATACGCAGTATTTT
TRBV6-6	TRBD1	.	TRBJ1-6	CASTTTGAHNSPLHF	TGTGCCAGCACCACGACAGGGGCACACAATTCACCCCTCCACTTT
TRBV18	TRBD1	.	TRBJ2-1	CASSPQGAGTYNEQFF	TGTGCCAGCTCACCTCAGGGGGCAGGAACCTACAATGAGCAGTTCTTC
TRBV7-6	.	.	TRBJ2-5	CASRQGGETQYF	TGTGCCAGCAGACAGGGGGGGGAGACCCAGTACTTC
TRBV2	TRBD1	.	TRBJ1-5	CASSEASPWDSRLEPQHF	TGTGCCAGCAGTGAAGCTTCTCCTTGGGACAGCCGTTTGGAGCCCCAGCATTTT
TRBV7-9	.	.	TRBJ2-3	CASSLDGRDTQYF	TGTGCCAGCAGCTTAGACGGAAGAGATACGCAGTATTTT
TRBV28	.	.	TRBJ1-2	CASSSTGTVANYGYTF	TGTGCCAGCAGTTCCACCGGGACGGTAGCTAACTATGGCTACACCTTC
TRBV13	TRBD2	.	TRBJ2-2	CASSPLLAGGILRTGELFF	TGTGCCAGCAGCCCTCTCTTGGCGGGAGGGATCCTTCGGACCGGGGAGCTGTTTTTT
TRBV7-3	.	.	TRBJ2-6	CASSPRGSGANVLTF	TGTGCCAGCAGCCCTCGGGGGTCTGGGGCCAACGTCCTGACTTTC
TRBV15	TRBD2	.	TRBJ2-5	CATGQREGRETQYF	TGTGCCACCGGCCAGCGGGAGGGTCGGGAGACCCAGTACTTC
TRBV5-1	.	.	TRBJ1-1	CASRVSGLRRTEAFF	TGCGCCAGCAGGGTCTCGGGATTACGGAGGACTGAAGCTTTCTTT
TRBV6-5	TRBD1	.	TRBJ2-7	CASTLTGTGGGEQYF	TGTGCCAGCACTCTAACCGGGACAGGGGGCGGCGAGCAGTACTTC
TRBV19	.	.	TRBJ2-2	CASSQTTPDTGELFF	TGTGCCAGTAGTCAGACCACCCCCGACACCGGGGAGCTGTTTTTT
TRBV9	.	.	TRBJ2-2	CASSADLIGNTGELFF	TGTGCCAGCAGCGCAGACCTAATTGGGAACACCGGGGAGCTGTTTTTT
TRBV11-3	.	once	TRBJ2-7	CASSRSWGEQYF	TGTGCCAGCAGCCGCTCGTGGGGCGAGCAGTACTTC
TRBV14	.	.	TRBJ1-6	CASSRDWASSPLHF	TGTGCCAGCAGCCGGGACTGGGCCTCTTCACCCCTCCACTTT
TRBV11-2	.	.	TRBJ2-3	CASSPPLSGGRTDTQYF	TGTGCCAGCAGCCCACCTCTGAGTGGGGGGAGAACAGATACGCAGTATTTT
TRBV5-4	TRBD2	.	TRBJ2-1	CASSSLKGGPGEQFF	TGTGCCAGCAGCTCCCTAAAGGGAGGGCCAGGTGAGCAGTTCTTC
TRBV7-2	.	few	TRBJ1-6	CASSRFPGNSPLHF	TGTGCCAGCAGCCGATTCCCAGGGAATTCACCCCTCCACTTT
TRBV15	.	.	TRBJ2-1	CATSRGPPSSYNEQFF	TGTGCCACCAGCAGAGGACCCCCGAGCTCCTACAATGAGCAGTTCTTC
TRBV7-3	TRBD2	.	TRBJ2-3	CASSAYWTSRDTDTQYF	TGTGCCAGCAGCGCATACTGGACTAGCAGAGATACAGATACGCAGTATTTT
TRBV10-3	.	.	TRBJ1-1	CASKIQGEAFF	TGTGCCTCAAAAATTCAGGGTGAAGCTTTCTTT